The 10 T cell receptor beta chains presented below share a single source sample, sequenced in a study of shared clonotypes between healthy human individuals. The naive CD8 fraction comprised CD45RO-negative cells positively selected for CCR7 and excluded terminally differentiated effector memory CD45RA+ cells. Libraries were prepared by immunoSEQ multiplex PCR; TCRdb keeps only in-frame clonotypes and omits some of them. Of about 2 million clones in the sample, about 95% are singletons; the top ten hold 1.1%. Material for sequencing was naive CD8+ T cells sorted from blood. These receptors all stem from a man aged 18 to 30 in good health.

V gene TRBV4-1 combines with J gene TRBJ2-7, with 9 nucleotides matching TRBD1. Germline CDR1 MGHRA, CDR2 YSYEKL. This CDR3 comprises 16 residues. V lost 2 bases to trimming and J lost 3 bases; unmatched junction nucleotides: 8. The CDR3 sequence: CASSQYIGQGFYEQYF. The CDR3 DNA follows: TGCGCCAGCAGCCAATACATTGGACAGGGGTTCTACGAGCAGTACTTC.

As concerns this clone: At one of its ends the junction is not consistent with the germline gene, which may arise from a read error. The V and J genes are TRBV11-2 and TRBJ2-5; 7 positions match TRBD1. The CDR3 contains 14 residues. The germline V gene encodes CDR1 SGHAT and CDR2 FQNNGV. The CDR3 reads CASSSVQGQGTQYF. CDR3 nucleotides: TGTGCCAGCAGCTCCGTACAGGGGCAAGGGACCCAGTACTTC.

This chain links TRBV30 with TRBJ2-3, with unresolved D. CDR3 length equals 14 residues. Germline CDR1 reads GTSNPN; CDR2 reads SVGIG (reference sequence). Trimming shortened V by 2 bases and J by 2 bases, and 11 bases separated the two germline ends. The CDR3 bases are TGTGCCTGGAGTAACGGTATGAACACAGATACGCAGTATTTT. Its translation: CAWSNGMNTDTQYF.

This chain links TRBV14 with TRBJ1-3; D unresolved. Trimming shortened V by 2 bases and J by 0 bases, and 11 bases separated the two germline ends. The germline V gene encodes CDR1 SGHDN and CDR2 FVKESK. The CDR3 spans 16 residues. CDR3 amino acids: CASSQFRPSSGNTIYF. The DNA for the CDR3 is TGTGCCAGCAGCCAATTTCGACCGAGCTCTGGAAACACCATATATTTT.

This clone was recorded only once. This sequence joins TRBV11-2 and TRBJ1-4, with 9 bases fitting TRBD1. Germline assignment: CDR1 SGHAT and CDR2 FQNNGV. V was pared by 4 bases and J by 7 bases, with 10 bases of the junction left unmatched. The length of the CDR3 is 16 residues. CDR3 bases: TGTGCCAGCAGCTCCAGGGACAGGGAGGTCGGTGAAAAACTGTTTTTT. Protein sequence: CASSSRDREVGEKLFF. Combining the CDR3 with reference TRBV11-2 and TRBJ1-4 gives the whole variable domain EAGVAQSPRYKIIEKRQSVAFWCNPISGHATLYWYQQILGQGPKLLIQFQNNGVVDDSQLPKDRFSAERLKGVDSTLKIQPAKLEDSAVYLCASSSRDREVGEKLFFGSGTQLSVL.

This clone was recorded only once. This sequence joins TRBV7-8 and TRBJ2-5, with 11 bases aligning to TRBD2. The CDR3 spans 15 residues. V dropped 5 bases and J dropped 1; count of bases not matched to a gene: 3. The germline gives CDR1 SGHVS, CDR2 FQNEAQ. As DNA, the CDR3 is TGTGCCAGCAGCGCAGGGACTAGCGGCCAAGAGACCCAGTACTTC. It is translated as CASSAGTSGQETQYF.

Here the CDR3 reads CASRPGTGPHGAPNTGELFF. The CDR3 nucleotides read TGTGCCAGCAGGCCCGGGACAGGACCCCACGGAGCCCCGAACACCGGGGAGCTGTTTTTT. The genes are TRBV27 and TRBJ2-2, with 8 positions matching TRBD1. Trimming cost V 6 bases and J 0 bases; bases outside gene matches: 18. The CDR3 has 20 residues. Germline assignment: CDR1 MNHEY and CDR2 SMNVEV (reference sequence).

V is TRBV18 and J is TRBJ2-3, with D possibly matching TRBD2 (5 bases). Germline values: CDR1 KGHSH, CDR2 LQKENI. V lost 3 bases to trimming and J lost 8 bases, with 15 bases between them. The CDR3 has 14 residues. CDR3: CASSPSDGDVTQYF. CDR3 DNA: TGTGCCAGCTCACCTAGCGACGGTGATGTTACGCAGTATTTT. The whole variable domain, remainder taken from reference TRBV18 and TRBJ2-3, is NAGVMQNPRHLVRRRGQEARLRCSPMKGHSHVYWYRQLPEEGLKFMVYLQKENIIDESGMPKERFSAEFPKEGPSILRIQQVVRGDSAAYFCASSPSDGDVTQYFGPGTRLTVL.

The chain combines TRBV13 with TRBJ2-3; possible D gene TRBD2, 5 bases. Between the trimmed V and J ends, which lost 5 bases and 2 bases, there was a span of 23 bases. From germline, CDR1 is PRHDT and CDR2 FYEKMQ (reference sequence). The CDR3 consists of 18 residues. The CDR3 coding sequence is TGTGCCAGCAGCCCCGATCTCCGGACTCACTCGAACACAGATACGCAGTATTTT. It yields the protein CASSPDLRTHSNTDTQYF. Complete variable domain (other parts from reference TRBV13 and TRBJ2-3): AAGVIQSPRHLIKEKRETATLKCYPIPRHDTVYWYQQGPGQDPQFLISFYEKMQSDKGSIPDRFSAQQFSDYHSELNMSSLELGDSALYFCASSPDLRTHSNTDTQYFGPGTRLTVL.

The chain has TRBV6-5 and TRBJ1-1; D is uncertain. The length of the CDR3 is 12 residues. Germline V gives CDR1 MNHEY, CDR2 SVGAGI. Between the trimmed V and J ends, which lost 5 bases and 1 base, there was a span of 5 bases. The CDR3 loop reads CASSPENTEAFF. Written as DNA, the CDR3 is TGTGCCAGCAGTCCTGAGAACACTGAAGCTTTCTTT.